This paragraph reports one T cell receptor beta chain. What it binds is unknown. TCRdb re-analysed the reads in MiXCR, keeping a single row per CDR3 protein. Counted here are about 480,000 distinct CDR3 sequences, about 33% occurring once; the ten biggest clones make up roughly a sixth. These data originate in a study of T cell repertoires in cytomegalovirus infection. The wider study: Used in the study were CMV epitopes, some recently identified and HLA-C-restricted, others well-studied and HLA-B-restricted. Public TCR beta signatures provided an indication of both CMV infection and a matching HLA type.

Whole-study results and caveats: Carriage of CMV together with the relevant HLA was identifiable through cumulative public TCR beta family frequency.

Germline CDR1 is GTSNPN and CDR2 is SVGIG (reference sequence). V gave up 8 bases and J gave up 3 bases; unmatched junction bases: 10. This CDR3 comprises 13 residues. This sequence was found in a human donor in good health (CMV status not recorded). Some clones in this sample may be carry-over from other donors' samples. The material was cultured PBMCs, obtained from culture after CMV antigen stimulation. The chain joins TRBV30 to TRBJ2-7; 7 bases agree with TRBD1. The CDR3 loop reads CARSRRGNYEQYF. CDR3 coding DNA: TGTGCCCGAAGTCGCAGGGGGAACTACGAGCAGTACTTC.